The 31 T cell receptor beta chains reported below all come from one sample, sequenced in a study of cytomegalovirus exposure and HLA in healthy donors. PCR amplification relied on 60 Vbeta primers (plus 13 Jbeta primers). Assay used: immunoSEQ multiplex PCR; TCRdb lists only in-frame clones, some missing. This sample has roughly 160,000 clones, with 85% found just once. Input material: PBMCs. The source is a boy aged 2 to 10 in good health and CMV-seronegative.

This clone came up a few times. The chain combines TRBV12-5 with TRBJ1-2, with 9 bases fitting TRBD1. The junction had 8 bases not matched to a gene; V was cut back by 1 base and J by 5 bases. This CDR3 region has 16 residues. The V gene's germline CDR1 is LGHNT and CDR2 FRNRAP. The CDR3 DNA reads TGTGCTAGTGGTTTGGGAAACAGGGGGCACTTATATGGCTACACCTTC. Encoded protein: CASGLGNRGHLYGYTF.

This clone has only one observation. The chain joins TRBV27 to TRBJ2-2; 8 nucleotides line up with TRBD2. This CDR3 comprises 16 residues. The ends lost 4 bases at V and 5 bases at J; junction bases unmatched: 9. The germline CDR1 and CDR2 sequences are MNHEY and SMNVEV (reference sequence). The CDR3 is CASSSPLLAVTGELFF. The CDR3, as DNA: TGTGCCAGCAGTTCACCCTTACTAGCGGTAACCGGGGAGCTGTTTTTT.

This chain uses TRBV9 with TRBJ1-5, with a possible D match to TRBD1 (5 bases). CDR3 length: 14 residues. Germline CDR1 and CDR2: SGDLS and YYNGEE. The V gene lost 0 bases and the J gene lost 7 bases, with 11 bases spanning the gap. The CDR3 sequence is CASSVGGLGQPQHF. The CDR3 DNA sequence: TGTGCCAGCAGCGTAGGGGGCCTGGGACAGCCCCAGCATTTT.

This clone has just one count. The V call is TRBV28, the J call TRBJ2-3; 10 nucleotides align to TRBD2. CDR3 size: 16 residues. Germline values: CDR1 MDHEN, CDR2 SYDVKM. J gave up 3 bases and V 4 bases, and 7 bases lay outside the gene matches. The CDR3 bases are TGTGCCAGCAGTTCCAAGCGGGAGGGTCGAACAGATACGCAGTATTTT. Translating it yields CASSSKREGRTDTQYF.

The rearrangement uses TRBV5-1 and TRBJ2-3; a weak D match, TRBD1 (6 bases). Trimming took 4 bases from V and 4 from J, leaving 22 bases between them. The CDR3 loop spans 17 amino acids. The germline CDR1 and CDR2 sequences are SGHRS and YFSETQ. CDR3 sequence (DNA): TGCGCCAGCAGCATATGGAGAGGGGGAGTTGGCCCAGATACGCAGTATTTT. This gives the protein CASSIWRGGVGPDTQYF.

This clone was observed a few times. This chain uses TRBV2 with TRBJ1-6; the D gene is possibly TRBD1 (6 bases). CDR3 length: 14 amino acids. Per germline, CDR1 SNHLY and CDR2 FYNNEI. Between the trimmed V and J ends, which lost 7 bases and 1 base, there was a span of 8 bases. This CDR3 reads CASMGASYNSPLHF. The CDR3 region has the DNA TGTGCCAGCATGGGGGCTTCCTATAATTCACCCCTCCACTTT.

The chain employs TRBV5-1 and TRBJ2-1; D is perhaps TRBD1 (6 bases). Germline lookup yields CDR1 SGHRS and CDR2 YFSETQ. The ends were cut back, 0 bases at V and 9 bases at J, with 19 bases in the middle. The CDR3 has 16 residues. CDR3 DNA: TGCGCCAGCAGCTTGGCCGCGGACAGCTCAATGAGTGAGCAGTTCTTC. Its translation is CASSLAADSSMSEQFF.

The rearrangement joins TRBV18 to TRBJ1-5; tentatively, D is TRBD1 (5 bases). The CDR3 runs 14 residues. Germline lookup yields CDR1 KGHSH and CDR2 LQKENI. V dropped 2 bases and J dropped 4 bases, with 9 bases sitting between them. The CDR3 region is CASSPGQGNQPQHF. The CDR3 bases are TGTGCCAGCTCACCAGGGCAGGGAAATCAGCCCCAGCATTTT. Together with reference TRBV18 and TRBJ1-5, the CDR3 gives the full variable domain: NAGVMQNPRHLVRRRGQEARLRCSPMKGHSHVYWYRQLPEEGLKFMVYLQKENIIDESGMPKERFSAEFPKEGPSILRIQQVVRGDSAAYFCASSPGQGNQPQHFGDGTRLSIL.

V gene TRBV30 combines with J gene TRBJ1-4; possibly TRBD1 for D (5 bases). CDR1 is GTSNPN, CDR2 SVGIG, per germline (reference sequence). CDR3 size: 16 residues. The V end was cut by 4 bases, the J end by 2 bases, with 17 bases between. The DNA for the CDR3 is TGTGCCTGGAATGGGGTGCAGGGAGGGACTAATGAAAAACTGTTTTTT. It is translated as CAWNGVQGGTNEKLFF.

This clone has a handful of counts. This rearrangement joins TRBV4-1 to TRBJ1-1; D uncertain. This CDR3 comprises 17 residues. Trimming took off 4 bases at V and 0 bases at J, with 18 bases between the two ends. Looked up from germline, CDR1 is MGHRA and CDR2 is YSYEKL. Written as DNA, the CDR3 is TGCGCCAGCAGCCGGGAGCCGGGGATTTTCATGAACACTGAAGCTTTCTTT. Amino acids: CASSREPGIFMNTEAFF.

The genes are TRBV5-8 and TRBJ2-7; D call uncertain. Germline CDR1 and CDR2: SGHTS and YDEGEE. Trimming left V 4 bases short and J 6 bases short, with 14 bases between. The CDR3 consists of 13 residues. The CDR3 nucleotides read TGTGCCAGCAGCCCCGCCCGTGGAGCCGAGCAGTACTTC. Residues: CASSPARGAEQYF. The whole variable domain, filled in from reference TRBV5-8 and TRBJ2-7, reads EAGVTQSPTHLIKTRGQQATLRCSPISGHTSVYWYQQALGLGLQFLLWYDEGEERNRGNFPPRFSGRQFPNYSSELNVNALELEDSALYLCASSPARGAEQYFGPGTRLTVT.

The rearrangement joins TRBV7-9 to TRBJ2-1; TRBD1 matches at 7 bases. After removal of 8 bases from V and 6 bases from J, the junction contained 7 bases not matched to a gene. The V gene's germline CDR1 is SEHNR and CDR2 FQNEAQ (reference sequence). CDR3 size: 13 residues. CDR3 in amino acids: CASGQALLNEQFF. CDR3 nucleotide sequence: TGTGCCAGCGGACAGGCGCTTCTCAATGAGCAGTTCTTC.

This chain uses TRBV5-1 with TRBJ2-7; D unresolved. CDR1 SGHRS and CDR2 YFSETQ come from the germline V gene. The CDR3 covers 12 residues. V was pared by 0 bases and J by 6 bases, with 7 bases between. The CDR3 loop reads CASSLAGSEQYF. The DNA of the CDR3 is TGCGCCAGCAGCTTGGCGGGTTCCGAGCAGTACTTC.

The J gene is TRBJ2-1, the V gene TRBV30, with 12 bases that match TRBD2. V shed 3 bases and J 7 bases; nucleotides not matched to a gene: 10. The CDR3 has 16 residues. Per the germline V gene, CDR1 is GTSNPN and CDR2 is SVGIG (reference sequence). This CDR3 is CAWSPKTSGSKNEQFF. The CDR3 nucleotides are TGTGCCTGGAGCCCGAAGACTAGCGGGAGTAAAAATGAGCAGTTCTTC.

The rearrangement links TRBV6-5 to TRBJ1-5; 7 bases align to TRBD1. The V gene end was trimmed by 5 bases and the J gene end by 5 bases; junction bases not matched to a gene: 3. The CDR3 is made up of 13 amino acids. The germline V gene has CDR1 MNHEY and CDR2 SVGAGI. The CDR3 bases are TGTGCCAGCAGTGAGACAGGGTATCAGCCCCAGCATTTT. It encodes CASSETGYQPQHF.

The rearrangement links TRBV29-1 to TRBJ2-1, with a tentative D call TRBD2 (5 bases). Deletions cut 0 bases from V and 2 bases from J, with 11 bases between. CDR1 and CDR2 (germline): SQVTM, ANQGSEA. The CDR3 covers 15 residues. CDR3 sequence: CSVEDSSGTYNEQFF. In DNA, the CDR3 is TGCAGCGTTGAAGATTCGAGCGGAACCTACAATGAGCAGTTCTTC.

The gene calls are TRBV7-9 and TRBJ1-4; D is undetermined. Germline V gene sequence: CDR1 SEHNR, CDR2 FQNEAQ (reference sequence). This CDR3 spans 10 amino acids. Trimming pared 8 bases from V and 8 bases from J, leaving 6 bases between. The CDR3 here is CASAGEKLFF. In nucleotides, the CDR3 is TGTGCCAGCGCCGGGGAAAAACTGTTTTTT.

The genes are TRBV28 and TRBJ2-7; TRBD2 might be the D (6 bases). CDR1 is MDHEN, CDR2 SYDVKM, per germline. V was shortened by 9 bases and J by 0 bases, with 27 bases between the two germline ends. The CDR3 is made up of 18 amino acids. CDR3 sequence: CASARLRDNRAISYEQYV. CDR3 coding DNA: TGTGCCAGTGCGCGGTTGCGGGATAATCGGGCCATCTCCTACGAGCAGTACGTC.

In DNA form, the CDR3 reads TGTGCCAGCGGTAACAGGGTCTATGGCTACACCTTC. Protein: CASGNRVYGYTF. The genes are TRBV2 and TRBJ1-2; TRBD1 might be the D (6 bases). Germline CDR1 SNHLY, CDR2 FYNNEI. V lost 8 bases to trimming and J lost 4 bases, with 11 bases between them. This CDR3 has 12 residues.

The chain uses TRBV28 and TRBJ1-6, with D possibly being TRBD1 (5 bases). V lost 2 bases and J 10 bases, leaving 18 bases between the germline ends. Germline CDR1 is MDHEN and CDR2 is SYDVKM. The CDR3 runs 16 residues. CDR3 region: CASSLGAVRSKSPLHF. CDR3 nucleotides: TGTGCCAGCAGTTTAGGGGCGGTTCGAAGTAAGTCACCCCTCCACTTT. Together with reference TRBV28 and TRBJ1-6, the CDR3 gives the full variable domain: DVKVTQSSRYLVKRTGEKVFLECVQDMDHENMFWYRQDPGLGLRLIYFSYDVKMKEKGDIPEGYSVSREKKERFSLILESASTNQTSMYLCASSLGAVRSKSPLHFGNGTRLTVT.

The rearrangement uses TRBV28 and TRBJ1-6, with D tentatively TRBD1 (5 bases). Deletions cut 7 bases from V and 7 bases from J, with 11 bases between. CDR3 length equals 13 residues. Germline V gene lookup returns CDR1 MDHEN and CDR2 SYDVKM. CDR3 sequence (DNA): TGTGCCAGCAATCTGGGGGGGAATTCACCCCTCCACTTT. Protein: CASNLGGNSPLHF.

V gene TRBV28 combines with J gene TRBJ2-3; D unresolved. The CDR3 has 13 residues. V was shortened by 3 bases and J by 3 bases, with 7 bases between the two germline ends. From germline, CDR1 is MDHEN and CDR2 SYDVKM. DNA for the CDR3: TGTGCCAGCAGTTTCAGGTCTACAGATACGCAGTATTTT. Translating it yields CASSFRSTDTQYF. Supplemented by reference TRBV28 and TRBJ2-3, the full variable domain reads DVKVTQSSRYLVKRTGEKVFLECVQDMDHENMFWYRQDPGLGLRLIYFSYDVKMKEKGDIPEGYSVSREKKERFSLILESASTNQTSMYLCASSFRSTDTQYFGPGTRLTVL.

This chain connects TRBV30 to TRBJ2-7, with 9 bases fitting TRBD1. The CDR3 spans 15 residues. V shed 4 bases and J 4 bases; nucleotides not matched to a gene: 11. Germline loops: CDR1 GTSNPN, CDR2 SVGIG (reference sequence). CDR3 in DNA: TGTGCCTGGACCCCCGCGGGGACAGGGAGATACGAGCAGTACGTC. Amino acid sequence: CAWTPAGTGRYEQYV.

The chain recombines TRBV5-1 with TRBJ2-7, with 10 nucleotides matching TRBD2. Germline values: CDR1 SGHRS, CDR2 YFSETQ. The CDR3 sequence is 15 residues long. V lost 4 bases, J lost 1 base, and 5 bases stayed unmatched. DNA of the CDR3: TGCGCCAGCAGCGCGAGACTAGCGGGTTCCTACGAGCAGTACTTC. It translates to CASSARLAGSYEQYF.

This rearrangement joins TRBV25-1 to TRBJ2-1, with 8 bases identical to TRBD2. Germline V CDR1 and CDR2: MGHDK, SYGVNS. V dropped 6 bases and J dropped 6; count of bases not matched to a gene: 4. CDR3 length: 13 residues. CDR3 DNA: TGTGCCAGCAGGGGGACTAGAGGCAATGAGCAGTTCTTC. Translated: CASRGTRGNEQFF.

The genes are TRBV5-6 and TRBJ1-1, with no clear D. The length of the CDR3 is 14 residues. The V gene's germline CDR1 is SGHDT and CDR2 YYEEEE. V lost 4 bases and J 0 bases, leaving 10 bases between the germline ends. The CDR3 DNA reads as TGTGCCAGCAGCCAACCGACTGTGAACACTGAAGCTTTCTTT. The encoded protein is CASSQPTVNTEAFF.

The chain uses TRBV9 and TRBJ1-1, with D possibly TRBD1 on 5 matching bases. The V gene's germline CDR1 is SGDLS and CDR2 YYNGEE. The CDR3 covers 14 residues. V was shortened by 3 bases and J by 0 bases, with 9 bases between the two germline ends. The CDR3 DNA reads TGTGCCAGCAGCGGGGGGGATCTGAACACTGAAGCTTTCTTT. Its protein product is CASSGGDLNTEAFF.

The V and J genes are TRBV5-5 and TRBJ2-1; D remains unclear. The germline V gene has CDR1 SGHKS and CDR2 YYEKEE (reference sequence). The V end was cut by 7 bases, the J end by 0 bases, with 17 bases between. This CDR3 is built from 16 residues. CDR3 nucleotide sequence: TGTGCCAGCCCCCCGGAGCGCACCCTCTCCTACAATGAGCAGTTCTTC. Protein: CASPPERTLSYNEQFF.

CDR3 sequence (DNA): TGTGCCAGCTCACAACTAGCGGGGAGCACAGATACGCAGTATTTT. It translates to CASSQLAGSTDTQYF. The V call is TRBV18, the J call TRBJ2-3; TRBD2 matches 10 bases. Germline CDR1 is KGHSH and CDR2 is LQKENI. V shed 4 bases and J 0 bases; nucleotides not matched to a gene: 1. This CDR3 is 15 amino acids long.

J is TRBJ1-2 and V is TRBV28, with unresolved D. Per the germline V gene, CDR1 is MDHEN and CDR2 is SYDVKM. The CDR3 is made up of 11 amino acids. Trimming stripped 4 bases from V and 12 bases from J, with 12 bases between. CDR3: CASSSSGRNTF. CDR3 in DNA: TGTGCCAGCAGTTCCTCGGGTAGGAACACCTTC.

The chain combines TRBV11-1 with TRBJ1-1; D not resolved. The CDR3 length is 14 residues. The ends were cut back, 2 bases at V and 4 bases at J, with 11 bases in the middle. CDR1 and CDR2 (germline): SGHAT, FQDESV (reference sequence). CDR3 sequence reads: CASSLLYPGTEAFF. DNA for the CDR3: TGTGCCAGCAGCTTATTGTACCCGGGCACTGAAGCTTTCTTT.